These T cell receptor beta chains were read from a single sample in a study of blood T cell repertoires in COVID-19. The assay was immunoSEQ multiplex PCR, and TCRdb's table has in-frame clones only and misses some. This repertoire shows fewer than 350,000 clones, 75% to 90% found once; its top ten account for around 13%. The specimen was peripheral blood. Every receptor here comes from a woman in her seventies with COVID-19, enrolled during active disease. CDR3s include the opening cysteine and the closing phenylalanine or tryptophan.

v_gene	j_gene	CDR3aa
TRBV5-1	TRBJ2-2	CASSLDQVNTGELFF
TRBV28	TRBJ1-2	CASSLTGGGYGYTF
TRBV3-1/TRBV3-2	TRBJ2-1	CASSQGTGGFNEQFF
TRBV15	TRBJ1-5	CATSRETGGNQPQHF
TRBV6-5	TRBJ2-1	CASSSRAFEQFF
TRBV24-1	TRBJ1-2	CATSGAANYGYTF
TRBV7-2	TRBJ2-4	CASSSGTEGNIQYF
TRBV5-4	TRBJ2-2	CASSLKERGNTGELFF
TRBV5-1	TRBJ1-2	CASSLDGANYGYTF
TRBV14	TRBJ2-7	CASSRGQGFYEQYF
TRBV11-2	TRBJ1-2	CASSLDSGGYGYTF
TRBV28	TRBJ2-5	CASSTRRVQQETQYF
TRBV3-1/TRBV3-2	TRBJ2-1	CASSQVASTNNEQFF
TRBV10-3	TRBJ2-5	CATGTSGGVSETQYF
TRBV5-1	TRBJ2-1	CASSTGQYNEQFF
TRBV2	TRBJ2-7	CASTRDSYEQYF
TRBV19	TRBJ2-7	CASSGLAGVYEQYF
TRBV27	TRBJ1-6	CASSFPQTGSSYNSPLHF
TRBV29-1	TRBJ2-7	CSVRRGLAGAPYEQYF
TRBV19	TRBJ2-5	CASGKGLRQETQYF
TRBV4-1	TRBJ2-3	CASRPPVKTSAGDTQYF
TRBV24-1	TRBJ1-4	CATSESGPGGSNEKLFF
TRBV12-3/TRBV12-4	TRBJ1-1	CASTTGSGTEAFF
TRBV4-1	TRBJ2-1	CASSQEQRSYNEQFF
TRBV2	TRBJ2-5	CASSERGLAGETQYF
TRBV5-1	TRBJ2-3	CASSLDDYRTDTQYF
TRBV30	TRBJ1-2	CAWRFFREGYGYTF
TRBV20-1	TRBJ1-1	CSASPGGQNTEAFF
TRBV2	TRBJ1-2	CASLTGVGYTF
TRBV10-3	TRBJ1-1	CAITGTGVNTEAFF
TRBV5-1	TRBJ1-1	CASSLGPESTEAFF
TRBV24-1	TRBJ2-1	CATSGGTYNEQFF
TRBV6-5	TRBJ1-2	CASSFRQGSYGYTF
TRBV7-2	TRBJ2-3	CASSLVWGQADTQYF
TRBV2	TRBJ1-1	CAGRGDTEAFF
TRBV4-3	TRBJ2-5	CASSWGTSGGAETQYF
TRBV2	TRBJ1-5	CASSENLGSQPQHF
TRBV19	TRBJ1-5	CASTPTDRTQPQHF
TRBV30	TRBJ1-3	CAWRPPQGPGSTIYF
TRBV29-1	TRBJ1-2	CSVAGGLEGYTF
TRBV19	TRBJ1-5	CASSIEGGAGNQPQHF
TRBV5-8	TRBJ2-1	CASSSGVNYNEQFF
TRBV30	TRBJ2-2	CAWSWTANTGELFF
TRBV5-6	TRBJ2-7	CASSLGGTRLREQYF
TRBV5-4	TRBJ2-3	CASSSGTSGTDTQYF
TRBV5-4	TRBJ2-1	CASSQRGNEQFF
TRBV6-2/TRBV6-3	TRBJ2-3	CASSTPGLPSTDTQYF
TRBV5-1	TRBJ2-7	CASSWADSGAREQYF
TRBV30	TRBJ1-2	CAWSQGDLNYGYTF
TRBV27	TRBJ2-2	CASQTWAGGRGELFF
TRBV6-6	TRBJ2-1	CASSSGLINEQFF
TRBV3-1/TRBV3-2	TRBJ2-6	CASSQVLAGGPGANVLTF
TRBV11-2	TRBJ2-1	CASSLDRNYPNEQFF